The clone carrying this TCR beta chain has just one count. This CDR3 is 18 amino acids long. J was trimmed by 2 bases and V by 7 bases; bases with no gene match: 17. Germline assignment: CDR1 SGHNT and CDR2 YENEEA. The entry originates in a study of technical replicates of blood from a handful of donors. Libraries were prepared by immunoSEQ multiplex PCR; TCRdb keeps only in-frame clonotypes and omits some of them. Of approximately 51,000 clones listed, around 95% are singletons. The rearrangement joins TRBV11-3 to TRBJ2-1; 7 bases match TRBD2. The specimen was PBMCs. The clonotype comes from a human donor in good health. Some clones in this sample may be carry-over from other donors' samples. The CDR3 reads CASTSPPSGATPYNEQFF. DNA of the CDR3: TGTGCCAGCACCTCCCCCCCTAGCGGAGCAACCCCCTACAATGAGCAGTTCTTC.